This record concerns one TCR beta chain sequence. The data derive from a study of OX40 agonist ivuxolimab in advanced cancers. TCRdb keeps only in-frame clones here, not all; method: immunoSEQ multiplex PCR. The sample lists tens of thousands of clones; 86% were seen once. The CDR3 is made up of 19 amino acids. Trimming took 5 bases from V and 4 from J; bases not matched to a gene: 19. Germline CDR1 is SEHNR and CDR2 is FQNEAQ (reference sequence). Material: CD4+ or CD8+ T cells sorted from blood, obtained in a trial of the OX40 agonist ivuxolimab. The sequence was obtained from an adult with an advanced solid tumor such as melanoma, head and neck, liver or kidney cancer. The chain employs TRBV7-9 and TRBJ2-2, with TRBD2 matching over 7 bases. Here the CDR3 DNA reads TGTGCCAGCAGCCGTCCCACCGCTAATGGGGAGGGGAGCACCGGGGAGCTGTTTTTT. Translation gives CASSRPTANGEGSTGELFF.